These 9 T cell receptor beta chains share one sample of origin, sequenced in a study of T cells in Graves' hyperthyroidism and ophthalmopathy. There were TCR beta CDR3 regions amplified from RNA transcripts. HTBI primers drove first-round RT-PCR of the TCR CDR3. One entry per CDR3 protein, called by TCRdb with MiXCR from the multiplex PCR reads. The sample has nearly 600,000 distinct CDR3 sequences, roughly 13% seen once. The sequenced material came from blood. The receptors were gathered from a woman aged 30 to 39 with Graves' hyperthyroidism that later progressed to Graves' ophthalmopathy.

The chain couples TRBV20-1 to TRBJ2-1; tentatively, D is TRBD2 (5 bases). This CDR3 region has 16 residues. CDR1 and CDR2 (germline): DFQATT, SNEGSKA (reference sequence). V lost 6 bases to trimming and J lost 0 bases, with 18 bases between them. The CDR3 bases are TGCAGTGCCAAGCGGCCAGAACTTTACTCCTACAATGAGCAGTTCTTC. Translated, it gives CSAKRPELYSYNEQFF.

The table lists this clonotype with many counts. The rearrangement links TRBV2 to TRBJ2-1; 7 bases fit TRBD2. The V and J ends lost 11 bases and 4 bases, in that order; junction bases with no gene match: 8. The germline gives CDR1 SNHLY, CDR2 FYNNEI. This CDR3 spans 13 amino acids. Written as DNA, the CDR3 is TGTGCCGGCCGGGAGGCGTCGTACAATGAGCAGTTCTTC. The encoded protein is CAGREASYNEQFF.

The rearrangement joins TRBV19 to TRBJ1-2; 8 bases are shared with TRBD1. The CDR3 runs to 16 residues. Germline V lookup: CDR1 LNHDA, CDR2 SQIVND (reference sequence). V shed 5 bases, J shed 5 bases, and the junction held 13 bases outside the gene matches. CDR3 in DNA: TGTGCCAGTAGTTTTCCCTCCGGGACAGGTCTATATGGCTACACCTTC. This codes for CASSFPSGTGLYGYTF.

This clonotype has a count of ten or more. This chain uses TRBV15 with TRBJ1-4; D is uncertain. V gave up 5 bases and J gave up 1 base, with 11 bases separating them. The CDR3 loop spans 15 amino acids. Germline V gene sequence: CDR1 LNHNV, CDR2 YYDKDF (reference sequence). CDR3 protein: CATSVEALTNEKLFF. Written as DNA, the CDR3 is TGTGCCACCAGCGTGGAGGCGTTAACTAATGAAAAACTGTTTTTT.

The CDR3 reads CASSEGWASGKETQYF. The CDR3 nucleotides are TGTGCCAGCAGTGAGGGGTGGGCTAGCGGGAAAGAGACCCAGTACTTC. The chain has TRBV6-1 and TRBJ2-5; the match to TRBD2 covers 9 bases. The V gene end was trimmed by 3 bases and the J gene end by 3 bases; junction bases not matched to a gene: 8. Germline CDR1 is MNHNS and CDR2 is SASEGT. CDR3 size: 16 residues.

The chain combines TRBV12-3 or TRBV12-4 with TRBJ2-1, with TRBD2 matching 14 bases. V was clipped by 2 bases and J by 9 bases; unmatched bases: 6. CDR3 length equals 16 residues. The CDR3 loop is CASSLSGTSGSTEQFF. The CDR3 DNA reads TGTGCCAGCAGTTTATCCGGGACTAGCGGGAGTACTGAGCAGTTCTTC.

This clonotype came up many times. The J gene is TRBJ2-6, the V gene TRBV10-2, with 8 bases aligning to TRBD1. The CDR3 spans 17 residues. Germline V gene data show CDR1 as WSHSY and CDR2 as SAAADI. V shed 6 bases and J 2 bases; nucleotides not matched to a gene: 9. The DNA of the CDR3 is TGCGCCAGCAGAAACGGACAGGGAACTCCTGGGGCCAACGTCCTGACTTTC. It encodes CASRNGQGTPGANVLTF.

This clonotype showed up many times. The chain is built from TRBV7-9 and TRBJ2-3; D possibly corresponds to TRBD2 (5 bases). Germline CDR1 is SEHNR and CDR2 is FQNEAQ (reference sequence). The CDR3 runs to 15 residues. Trimming left V 5 bases short and J 3 bases short, with 15 bases between. The CDR3 sequence is CASSQRTDPTDTQYF. The CDR3 nucleotides read TGTGCCAGCAGCCAGCGGACGGACCCTACAGATACGCAGTATTTT.

This clonotype showed up many times. The chain carries TRBV30 and TRBJ2-7, with 7 bases fitting TRBD1. The CDR3 consists of 13 residues. Germline CDR1 reads GTSNPN; CDR2 reads SVGIG (reference sequence). V lost 5 bases to trimming and J lost 5 bases; unmatched junction nucleotides: 9. The CDR3 spells CAWETGEWHEQYF. CDR3 in DNA: TGTGCCTGGGAAACAGGGGAATGGCACGAGCAGTACTTC.